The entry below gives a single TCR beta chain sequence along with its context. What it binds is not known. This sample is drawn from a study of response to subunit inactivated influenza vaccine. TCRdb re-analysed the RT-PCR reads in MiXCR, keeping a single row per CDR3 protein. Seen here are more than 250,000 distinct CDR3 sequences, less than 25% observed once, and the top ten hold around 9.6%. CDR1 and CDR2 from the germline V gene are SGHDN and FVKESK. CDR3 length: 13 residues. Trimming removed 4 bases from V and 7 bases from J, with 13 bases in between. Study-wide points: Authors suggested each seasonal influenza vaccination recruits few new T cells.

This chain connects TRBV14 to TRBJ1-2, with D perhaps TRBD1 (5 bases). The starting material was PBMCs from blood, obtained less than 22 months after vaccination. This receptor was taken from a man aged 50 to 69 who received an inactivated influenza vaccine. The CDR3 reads CASSLGTALGYTF. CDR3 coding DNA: TGTGCCAGCAGCCTCGGGACCGCTCTTGGCTACACCTTC.